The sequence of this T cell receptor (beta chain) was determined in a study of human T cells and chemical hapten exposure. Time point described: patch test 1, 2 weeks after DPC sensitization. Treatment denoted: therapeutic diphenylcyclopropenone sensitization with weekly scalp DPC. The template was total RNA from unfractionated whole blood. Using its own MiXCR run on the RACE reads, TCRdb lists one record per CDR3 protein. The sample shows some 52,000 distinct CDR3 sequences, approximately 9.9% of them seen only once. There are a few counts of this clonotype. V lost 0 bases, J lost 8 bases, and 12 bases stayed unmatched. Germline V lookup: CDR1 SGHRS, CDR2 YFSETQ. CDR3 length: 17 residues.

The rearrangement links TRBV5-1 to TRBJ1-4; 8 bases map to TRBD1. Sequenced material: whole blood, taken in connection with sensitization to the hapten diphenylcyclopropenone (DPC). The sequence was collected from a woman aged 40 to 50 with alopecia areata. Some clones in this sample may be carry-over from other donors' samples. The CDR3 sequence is CASSLVGTGLLGEKLFF. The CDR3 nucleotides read TGCGCCAGCAGCTTGGTGGGGACAGGCCTCTTGGGGGAAAAACTGTTTTTT.